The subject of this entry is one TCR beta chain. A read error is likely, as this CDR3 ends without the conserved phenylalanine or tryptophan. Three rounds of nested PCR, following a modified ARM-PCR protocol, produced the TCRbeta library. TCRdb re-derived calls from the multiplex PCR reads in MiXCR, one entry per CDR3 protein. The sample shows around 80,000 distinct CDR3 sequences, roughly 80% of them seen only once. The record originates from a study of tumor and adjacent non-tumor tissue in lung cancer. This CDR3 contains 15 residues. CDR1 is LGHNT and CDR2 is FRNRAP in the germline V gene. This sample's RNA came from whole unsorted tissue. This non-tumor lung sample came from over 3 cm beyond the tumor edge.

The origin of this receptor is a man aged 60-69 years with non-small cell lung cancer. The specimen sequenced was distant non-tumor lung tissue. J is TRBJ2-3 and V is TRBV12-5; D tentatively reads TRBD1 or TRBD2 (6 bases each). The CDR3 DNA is TGTGCTAGTGGCCCGGGGGCCCGTAGCACAGATGCGCAGTATCTT. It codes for CASGPGARSTDAQYL.